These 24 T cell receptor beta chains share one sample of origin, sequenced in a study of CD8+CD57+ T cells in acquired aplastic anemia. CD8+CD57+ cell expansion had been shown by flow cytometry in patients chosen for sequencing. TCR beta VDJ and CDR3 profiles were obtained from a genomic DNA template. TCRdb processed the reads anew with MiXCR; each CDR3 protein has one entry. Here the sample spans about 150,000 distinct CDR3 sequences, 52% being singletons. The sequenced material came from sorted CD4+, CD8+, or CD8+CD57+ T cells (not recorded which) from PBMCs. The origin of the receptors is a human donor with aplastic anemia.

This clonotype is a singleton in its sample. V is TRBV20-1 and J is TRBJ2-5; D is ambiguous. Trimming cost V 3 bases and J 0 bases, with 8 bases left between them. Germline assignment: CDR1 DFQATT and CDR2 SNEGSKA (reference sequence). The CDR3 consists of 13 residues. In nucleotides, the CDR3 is TGCAGTGCTAGTTTTGGGCACCAAGAGACCCAGTACTTC. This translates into CSASFGHQETQYF.

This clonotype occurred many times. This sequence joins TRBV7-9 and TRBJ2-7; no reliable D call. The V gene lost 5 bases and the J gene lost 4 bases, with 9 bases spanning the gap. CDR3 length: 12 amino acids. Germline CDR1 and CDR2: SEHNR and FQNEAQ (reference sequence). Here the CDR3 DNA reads TGTGCCAGCAGCCTGAAAGTTTACGAGCAGTACTTC. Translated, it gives CASSLKVYEQYF.

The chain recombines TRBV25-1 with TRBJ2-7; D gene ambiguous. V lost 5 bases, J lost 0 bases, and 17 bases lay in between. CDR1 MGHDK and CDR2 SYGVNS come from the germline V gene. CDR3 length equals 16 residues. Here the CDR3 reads CASSPNRRPSSYEQYF. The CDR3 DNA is TGTGCCAGCAGTCCTAACAGAAGACCAAGCTCCTACGAGCAGTACTTC.

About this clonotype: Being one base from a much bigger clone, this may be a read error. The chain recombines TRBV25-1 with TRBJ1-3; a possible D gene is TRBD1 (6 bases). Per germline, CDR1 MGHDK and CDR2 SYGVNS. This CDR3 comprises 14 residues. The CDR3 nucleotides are TGTGCCAGCAGTGGTGGGGGCTTTGGAAACGCCATATATTTT. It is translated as CASSGGGFGNAIYF.

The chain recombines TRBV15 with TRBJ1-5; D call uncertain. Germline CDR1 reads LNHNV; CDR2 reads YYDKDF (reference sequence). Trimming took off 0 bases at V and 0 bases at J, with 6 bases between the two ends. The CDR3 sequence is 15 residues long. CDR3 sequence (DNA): TGTGCCACCAGCAGAGAGGGCGTTAGCAATCAGCCCCAGCATTTT. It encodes CATSREGVSNQPQHF.

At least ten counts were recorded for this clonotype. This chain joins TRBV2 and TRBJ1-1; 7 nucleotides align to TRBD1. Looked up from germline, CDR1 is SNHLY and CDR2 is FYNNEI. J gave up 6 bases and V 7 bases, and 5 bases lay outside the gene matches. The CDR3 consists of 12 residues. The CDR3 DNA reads TGTGCCAGCACCTGGACAGGTTCTGAAGCTTTCTTT. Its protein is CASTWTGSEAFF. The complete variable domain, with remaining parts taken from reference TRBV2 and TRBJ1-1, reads EPEVTQTPSHQVTQMGQEVILRCVPISNHLYFYWYRQILGQKVEFLVSFYNNEISEKSEIFDDQFSVERPDGSNFTLKIRSTKLEDSAMYFCASTWTGSEAFFGQGTRLTVV.

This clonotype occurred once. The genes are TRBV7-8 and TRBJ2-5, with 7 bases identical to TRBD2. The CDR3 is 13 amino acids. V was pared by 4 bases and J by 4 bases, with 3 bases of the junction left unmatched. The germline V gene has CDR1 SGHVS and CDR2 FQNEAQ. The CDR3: CASSYSGPETQYF. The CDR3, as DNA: TGTGCCAGCAGCTATAGCGGGCCAGAGACCCAGTACTTC.

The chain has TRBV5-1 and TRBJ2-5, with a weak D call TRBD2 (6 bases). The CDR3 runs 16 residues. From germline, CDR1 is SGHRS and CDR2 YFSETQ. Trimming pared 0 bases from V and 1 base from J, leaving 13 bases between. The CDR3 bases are TGCGCCAGCAGCTTGGTAGGAGGGATTCCCCAAGAGACCCAGTACTTC. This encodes CASSLVGGIPQETQYF.

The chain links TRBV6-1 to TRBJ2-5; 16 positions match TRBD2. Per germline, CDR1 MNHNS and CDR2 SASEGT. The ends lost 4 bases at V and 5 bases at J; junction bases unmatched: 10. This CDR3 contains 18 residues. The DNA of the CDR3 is TGTGCCAGCAGTGGATTGTACGGGACTAGCGGGGGGGTGGAGACCCAGTACTTC. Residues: CASSGLYGTSGGVETQYF.

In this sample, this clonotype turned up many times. The CDR3 here is CASSLGRQSTDTQYF. The CDR3 DNA sequence: TGTGCCAGCAGCTTAGGACGGCAGAGCACAGATACGCAGTATTTT. This chain links TRBV11-1 with TRBJ2-3; the D is unclear. The CDR3 consists of 15 residues. The V end was cut by 1 base, the J end by 0 bases, with 8 bases between. Germline CDR1 is SGHAT and CDR2 is FQDESV (reference sequence). Looking up the rest from reference TRBV11-1 and TRBJ2-3 gives the full variable domain: EAEVAQSPRYKITEKSQAVAFWCDPISGHATLYWYRQILGQGPELLVQFQDESVVDDSQLPKDRFSAERLKGVDSTLKIQPAELGDSAMYLCASSLGRQSTDTQYFGPGTRLTVL.

The CDR3 nucleotides read TGTGCCAGCAGCTTAGGTGGGGGGGCCGGGTACGAGCAGTACTTC. Translated: CASSLGGGAGYEQYF. The chain is built from TRBV7-4 and TRBJ2-7, with D maybe TRBD2 (7 bases). Trimming removed 1 base at V and 4 bases at J, with 14 bases between. The CDR3 is 15 residues long. Germline lookup yields CDR1 SGHVT and CDR2 SQSDAQ.

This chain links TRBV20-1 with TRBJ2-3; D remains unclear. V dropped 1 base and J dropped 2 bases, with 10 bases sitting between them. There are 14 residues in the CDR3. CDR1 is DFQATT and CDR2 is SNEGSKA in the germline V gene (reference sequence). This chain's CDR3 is CSARGQRFTDTQYF. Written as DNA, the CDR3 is TGCAGTGCTAGAGGGCAAAGGTTCACAGATACGCAGTATTTT.

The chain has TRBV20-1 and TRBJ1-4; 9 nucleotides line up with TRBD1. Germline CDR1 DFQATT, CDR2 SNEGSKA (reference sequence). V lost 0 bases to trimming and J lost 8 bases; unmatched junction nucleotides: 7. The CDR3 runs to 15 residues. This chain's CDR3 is CSARESDRGFEKLFF. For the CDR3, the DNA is TGCAGTGCTAGAGAATCGGACAGGGGTTTCGAAAAACTGTTTTTT.

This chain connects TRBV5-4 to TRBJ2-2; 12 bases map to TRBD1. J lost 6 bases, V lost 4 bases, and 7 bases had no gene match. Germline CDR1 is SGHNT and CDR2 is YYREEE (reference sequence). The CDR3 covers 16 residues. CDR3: CASSDGDRGLAGELFF. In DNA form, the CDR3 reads TGTGCCAGCAGCGACGGGGACAGGGGGCTGGCCGGGGAGCTGTTTTTT.

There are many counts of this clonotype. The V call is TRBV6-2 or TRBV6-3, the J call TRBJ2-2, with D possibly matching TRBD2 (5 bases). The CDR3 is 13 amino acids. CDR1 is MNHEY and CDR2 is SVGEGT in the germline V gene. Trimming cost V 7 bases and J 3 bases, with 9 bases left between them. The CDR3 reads CASNYGDTGELFF. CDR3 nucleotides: TGTGCCAGCAACTACGGGGACACCGGGGAGCTGTTTTTT.

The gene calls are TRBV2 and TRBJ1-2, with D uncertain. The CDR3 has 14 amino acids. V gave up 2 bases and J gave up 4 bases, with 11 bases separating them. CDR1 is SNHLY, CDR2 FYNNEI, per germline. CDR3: CASSESSGPYGYTF. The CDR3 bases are TGTGCCAGCAGTGAAAGTAGTGGGCCCTATGGCTACACCTTC.

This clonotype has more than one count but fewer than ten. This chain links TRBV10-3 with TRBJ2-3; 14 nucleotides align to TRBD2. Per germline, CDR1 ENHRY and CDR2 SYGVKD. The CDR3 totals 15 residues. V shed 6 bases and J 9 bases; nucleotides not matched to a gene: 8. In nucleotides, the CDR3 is TGTGCCATCAGCGTCGGGACTAGCGGGAGAGGCACGCAGTATTTT. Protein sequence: CAISVGTSGRGTQYF.

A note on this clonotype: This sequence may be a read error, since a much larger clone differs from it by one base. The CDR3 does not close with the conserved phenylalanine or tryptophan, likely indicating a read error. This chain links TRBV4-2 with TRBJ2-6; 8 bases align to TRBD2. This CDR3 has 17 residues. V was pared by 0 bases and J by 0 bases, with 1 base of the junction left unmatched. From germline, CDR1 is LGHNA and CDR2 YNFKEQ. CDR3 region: CASSQDGTSSGANVLTL. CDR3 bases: TGTGCCAGCAGCCAAGATGGGACTAGCTCTGGGGCCAACGTCCTGACTCTC.

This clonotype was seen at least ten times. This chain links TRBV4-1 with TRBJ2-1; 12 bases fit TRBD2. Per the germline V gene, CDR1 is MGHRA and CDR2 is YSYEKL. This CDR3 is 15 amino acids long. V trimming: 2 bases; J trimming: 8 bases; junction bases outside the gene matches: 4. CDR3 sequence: CASSQSGTSGYEQFF. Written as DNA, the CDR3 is TGCGCCAGCAGCCAATCCGGGACTAGCGGGTATGAGCAGTTCTTC.

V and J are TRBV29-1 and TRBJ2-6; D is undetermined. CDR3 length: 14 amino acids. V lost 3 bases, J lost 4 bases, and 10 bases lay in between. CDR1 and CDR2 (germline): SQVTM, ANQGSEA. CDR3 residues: CSVDGRPGANVLTF. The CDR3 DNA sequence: TGCAGCGTTGACGGGCGGCCGGGGGCCAACGTCCTGACTTTC.

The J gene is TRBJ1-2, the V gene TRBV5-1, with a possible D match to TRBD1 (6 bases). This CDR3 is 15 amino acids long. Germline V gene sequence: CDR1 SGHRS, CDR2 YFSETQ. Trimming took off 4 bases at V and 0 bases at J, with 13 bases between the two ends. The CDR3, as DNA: TGCGCCAGCAGCCCGTACAGGGCTCCTAACTATGGCTACACCTTC. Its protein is CASSPYRAPNYGYTF.

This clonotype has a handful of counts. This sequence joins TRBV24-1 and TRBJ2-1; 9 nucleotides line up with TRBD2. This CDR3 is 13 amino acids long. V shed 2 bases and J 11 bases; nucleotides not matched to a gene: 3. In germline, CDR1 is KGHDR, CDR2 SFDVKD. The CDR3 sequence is CATSDSGTSKQFF. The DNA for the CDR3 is TGTGCCACCAGTGATTCCGGGACTAGCAAGCAGTTCTTC.

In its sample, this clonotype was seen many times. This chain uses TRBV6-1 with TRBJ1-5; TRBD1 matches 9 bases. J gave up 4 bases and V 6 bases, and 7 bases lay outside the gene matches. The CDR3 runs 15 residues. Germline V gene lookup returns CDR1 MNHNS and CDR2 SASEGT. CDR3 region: CASRDGQGSNQPQHF. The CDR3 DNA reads TGTGCCAGCAGAGACGGACAGGGGAGTAATCAGCCCCAGCATTTT.

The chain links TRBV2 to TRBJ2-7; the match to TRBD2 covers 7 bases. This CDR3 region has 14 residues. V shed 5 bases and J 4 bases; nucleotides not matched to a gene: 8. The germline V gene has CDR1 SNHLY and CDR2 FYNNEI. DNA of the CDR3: TGTGCCAGCAGTCCGGGACGGGGGGAATACGAGCAGTACTTC. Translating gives CASSPGRGEYEQYF.